Each of the 15 T cell receptor beta chains below was sequenced from the same sample in a study of blood T cell repertoires in COVID-19. Measured with immunoSEQ multiplex PCR; TCRdb has only the in-frame clones, and not every one. The repertoire includes 300,000 to 350,000 clones, around 90% of them detected once, and less than 3.5% sits in the top ten. The sample comprised peripheral blood. The receptors stem from a woman between 18 and 29 years old who had recovered from COVID-19.

The chain recombines TRBV3-1 (or the pseudogene TRBV3-2) with TRBJ2-7; 9 bases fit TRBD2. Germline V lookup: CDR1 LGHDT, CDR2 YNNKEL (reference sequence). The CDR3 is 17 amino acids. Losses at the gene ends were 0 bases for V and 3 bases for J; bases not matched to a gene: 9. CDR3 sequence reads: CASSQEEGLAGSYEQYV. CDR3 DNA: TGTGCCAGCAGCCAAGAGGAAGGTCTAGCGGGGAGCTACGAGCAGTACGTC.

This sequence joins TRBV5-4 and TRBJ2-1; D perhaps matches TRBD2 (7 bases). This CDR3 is built from 14 residues. Per germline, CDR1 SGHNT and CDR2 YYREEE (reference sequence). The V end was cut by 4 bases, the J end by 4 bases, with 12 bases between. CDR3 protein: CASSPGGSYNEQFF. CDR3 nucleotide sequence: TGTGCCAGCAGCCCGGGGGGCAGTTACAATGAGCAGTTCTTC.

The chain employs TRBV6-5 and TRBJ2-3; 8 positions agree with TRBD1. CDR1 MNHEY and CDR2 SVGAGI come from the germline V gene. The CDR3 totals 15 residues. V gave up 6 bases and J gave up 2 bases; unmatched junction bases: 7. The DNA of the CDR3 is TGTGCCAGCAGGGCCGGGGACAGGATCACAGATACGCAGTATTTT. Its translation: CASRAGDRITDTQYF.

The chain couples TRBV5-1 to TRBJ1-2, with 11 bases identical to TRBD1. The CDR3 length is 14 residues. V was pared by 4 bases and J by 4 bases, with 3 bases of the junction left unmatched. The V gene's germline CDR1 is SGHRS and CDR2 YFSETQ. CDR3 DNA: TGCGCCAGCAGCGTCGGGACAGGGGGCTATGGCTACACCTTC. Translation gives CASSVGTGGYGYTF.

This chain joins TRBV7-8 and TRBJ2-1; 11 bases line up with TRBD2. The CDR3 runs to 20 residues. The V and J ends lost 0 bases and 0 bases, in that order; junction bases with no gene match: 10. Germline CDR1 is SGHVS and CDR2 is FQNEAQ. Written as DNA, the CDR3 is TGTGCCAGCAGCTTAGCAGGTTCACTAGCGGGAGCAAGCTCCTACAATGAGCAGTTCTTC. Its protein product is CASSLAGSLAGASSYNEQFF.

This clone showed up just a few times. Here the CDR3 DNA reads TGCGCCAGCAGCCAAGACAGGCTCGGCTACACCTTC. Protein product: CASSQDRLGYTF. The chain links TRBV4-3 to TRBJ1-2; D is uncertain. Between the trimmed V and J ends, which lost 0 bases and 8 bases, there was a span of 7 bases. The CDR3 runs to 12 residues. Germline CDR1 reads LGHNA; CDR2 reads YSLEER.

The chain links TRBV10-3 to TRBJ2-1, with TRBD2 matching 16 bases. The CDR3 length is 16 residues. Trimming at V came to 7 bases and at J to 4 bases, leaving 4 bases not matched to a gene. In germline, CDR1 is ENHRY, CDR2 SYGVKD. Here the CDR3 DNA reads TGTGCCATCAAAGGGACTAGCGGGAGGGAATACAATGAGCAGTTCTTC. This translates into CAIKGTSGREYNEQFF.

V gene TRBV18 combines with J gene TRBJ2-4; 7 nucleotides match TRBD2. Trimming removed 2 bases from V and 6 bases from J; junction bases left unmatched: 13. CDR3 length: 17 amino acids. Germline CDR1 reads KGHSH; CDR2 reads LQKENI. Here the CDR3 reads CASSPIGRRELGNIQYF. CDR3 DNA: TGTGCCAGCTCACCAATCGGAAGGCGGGAGCTGGGAAACATTCAGTACTTC.

The chain carries TRBV2 and TRBJ1-6, with 10 nucleotides matching TRBD1. CDR1 and CDR2 (germline): SNHLY, FYNNEI. The CDR3 spans 16 residues. With 6 bases clipped from V and 6 bases from J, the junction kept 8 bases outside the gene matches. The CDR3 region has the DNA TGTGCCAGCAGATCGACAGGGGGCTATGTTAATTCACCCCTCCACTTT. It specifies CASRSTGGYVNSPLHF.

The chain recombines TRBV11-3 with TRBJ1-5; possible D gene TRBD1, 5 bases. V was shortened by 5 bases and J by 6 bases, with 11 bases between the two germline ends. The germline CDR1 and CDR2 sequences are SGHNT and YENEEA. The CDR3 has 13 residues. CDR3 coding DNA: TGTGCCAGCAGCCGGGGGACCGGTCAGCCCCAGCATTTT. Encoded protein: CASSRGTGQPQHF.

The chain couples TRBV18 to TRBJ1-5, with D tentatively TRBD1 (5 bases). Trimming removed 2 bases from V and 11 bases from J, with 13 bases in between. Germline V lookup: CDR1 KGHSH, CDR2 LQKENI. The CDR3 is made up of 13 amino acids. The CDR3 DNA reads TGTGCCAGCTCACCAAGGATCAGGGAATCCCAGCATTTT. Its protein product is CASSPRIRESQHF.

The chain has TRBV19 and TRBJ1-1, with TRBD1 matching over 9 bases. The CDR3 is 14 amino acids. From germline, CDR1 is LNHDA and CDR2 SQIVND (reference sequence). Trimming removed 5 bases from V and 4 bases from J; junction bases left unmatched: 5. The CDR3, as DNA: TGTGCCAGTAGTCCCCGGGACAGGGCCACTGAAGCTTTCTTT. This gives the protein CASSPRDRATEAFF.

This chain uses TRBV4-1 with TRBJ1-5; TRBD1 might be the D (5 bases). CDR1 is MGHRA, CDR2 YSYEKL, per germline. V gave up 4 bases and J gave up 4 bases, with 11 bases separating them. The CDR3 length is 14 residues. CDR3 loop: CASSLSGTNQPQHF. In DNA form, the CDR3 reads TGCGCCAGCAGCCTATCCGGGACTAATCAGCCCCAGCATTTT.

The J gene is TRBJ2-1, the V gene TRBV5-1, with 7 nucleotides matching TRBD1. This CDR3 spans 13 amino acids. The ends lost 0 bases at V and 9 bases at J; junction bases unmatched: 3. Germline V gene sequence: CDR1 SGHRS, CDR2 YFSETQ. The CDR3 here is CASSLEGAGEQFF. The CDR3 DNA reads as TGCGCCAGCAGCTTGGAGGGGGCGGGTGAGCAGTTCTTC.

The chain couples TRBV30 to TRBJ2-3; 7 nucleotides agree with TRBD2. The germline V gene encodes CDR1 GTSNPN and CDR2 SVGIG (reference sequence). V lost 5 bases, J lost 4 bases, and 3 bases stayed unmatched. CDR3 length: 12 amino acids. CDR3 sequence reads: CAWETSADTQYF. The CDR3 coding sequence is TGTGCCTGGGAAACTAGCGCAGATACGCAGTATTTT.